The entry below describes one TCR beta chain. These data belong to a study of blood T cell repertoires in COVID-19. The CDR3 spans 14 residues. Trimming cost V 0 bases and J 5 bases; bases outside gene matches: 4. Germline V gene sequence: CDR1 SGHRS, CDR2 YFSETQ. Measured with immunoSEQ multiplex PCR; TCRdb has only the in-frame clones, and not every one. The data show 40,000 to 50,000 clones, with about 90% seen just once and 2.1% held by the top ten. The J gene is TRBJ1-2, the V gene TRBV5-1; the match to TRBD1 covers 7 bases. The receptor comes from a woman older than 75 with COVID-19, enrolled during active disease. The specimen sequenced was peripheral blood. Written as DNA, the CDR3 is TGCGCCAGCAGCTTGGGACAGGGAGAGTATGGCTACACCTTC. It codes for CASSLGQGEYGYTF.